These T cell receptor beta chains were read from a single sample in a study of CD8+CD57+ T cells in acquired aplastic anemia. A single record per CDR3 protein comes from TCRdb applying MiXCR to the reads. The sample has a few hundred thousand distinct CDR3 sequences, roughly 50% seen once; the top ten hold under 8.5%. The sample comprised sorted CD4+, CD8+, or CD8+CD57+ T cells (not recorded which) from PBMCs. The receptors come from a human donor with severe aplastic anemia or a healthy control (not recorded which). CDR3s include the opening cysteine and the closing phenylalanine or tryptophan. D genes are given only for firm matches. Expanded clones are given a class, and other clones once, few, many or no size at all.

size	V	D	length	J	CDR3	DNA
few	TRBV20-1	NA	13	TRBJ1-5	CSASGGRRQPQHF	TGCAGTGCTAGTGGGGGACGGCGGCAGCCCCAGCATTTT
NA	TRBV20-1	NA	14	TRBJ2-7	CSARGDRPSYEQYF	TGCAGTGCTAGGGGGGACCGACCTTCCTACGAGCAGTACTTC
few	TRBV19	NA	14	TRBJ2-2	CASSIVGITGELFF	TGTGCCAGTAGTATAGTCGGGATTACCGGGGAGCTGTTTTTT
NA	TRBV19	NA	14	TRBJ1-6	CASRSRDGNSPLHF	TGTGCCAGTAGGTCCCGAGACGGTAATTCACCCCTCCACTTT
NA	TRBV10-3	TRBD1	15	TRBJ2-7	CAIRGGTGVVYEQYF	TGTGCCATCAGGGGGGGGACAGGGGTAGTCTACGAGCAGTACTTC
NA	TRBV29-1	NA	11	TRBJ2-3	CSGHSTDTQYF	TGCAGCGGACATAGCACAGATACGCAGTATTTT
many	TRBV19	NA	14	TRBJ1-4	CASSPDSRGEKLFF	TGTGCCAGTAGCCCAGATTCCCGAGGGGAAAAACTGTTTTTT
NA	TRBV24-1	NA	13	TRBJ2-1	CATSDLPKGEQFF	TGTGCCACCAGTGATTTGCCAAAGGGCGAGCAGTTCTTC
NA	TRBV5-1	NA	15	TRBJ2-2	CASSLTRGATGELFF	TGCGCCAGCAGCCTGACACGGGGTGCCACCGGGGAGCTGTTTTTT
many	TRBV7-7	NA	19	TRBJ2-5	CASSPGSTNTQLDQETQYF	TGTGCTAGCAGCCCCGGGTCAACCAACACCCAACTTGACCAAGAGACCCAGTACTTC
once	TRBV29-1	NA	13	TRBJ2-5	CSSEASVEETQYF	TGCAGCAGTGAGGCTAGCGTGGAGGAGACCCAGTACTTC
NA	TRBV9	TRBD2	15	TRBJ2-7	CASSVGAGGLYEQYF	TGTGCCAGCAGCGTAGGCGCGGGGGGGCTCTACGAGCAGTACTTC
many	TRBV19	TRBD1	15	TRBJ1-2	CASSIGGGQDYGYTF	TGTGCCAGTAGTATAGGAGGAGGACAGGACTATGGCTACACCTTC